This T cell receptor (beta chain) was sequenced for a study of tissue T cells after allogeneic stem cell transplantation. Points on this clone: Any gene name here is a mouse gene name.

Profiled with immunoSEQ multiplex PCR; TCRdb holds only in-frame clones, not every one. The sample gives roughly 51,000 clones, approximately 70% of which show up once; 0.5% to 0.65% is in the top ten. Sequencing was done on a sample of sorted cells pooled from one or two spleens. The receptor comes from a pool of C57BL/6 mice in good health.

The CDR3 reads CASSRRRVDQDTQYF. The CDR3 bases that were read are TGTGCAAGCAGCCGAAGGCGGGTCGACCAAGACACCCAGTAC. The genes are TRBV16 and TRBJ2-5; no clear D gene. Sequencing ends 1 residue short of the CDR3 end; the germline J gene provides the rest. The V end lost 5 bases, the J end lost 1 base, and 13 bases lay between the germline ends. The CDR3 has 15 amino acids. From germline, CDR1 is SGHSA and CDR2 FRNQAP.